This record looks at one T cell receptor beta chain sequence and its context. Its antigen specificity is not known. No base quality values were provided; no much bigger clone lies one nucleotide off. TCR beta chain sequences were generated from genomic DNA using the immunoSEQ assay. The authors processed their data as follows. Any CDR3 sequence that did not begin with the conserved framework cysteine at position 104 was removed by hand. Clonality was calculated as one minus the normalized Shannon's Diversity Index, with values ranging from 0 (maximal diversity) to 1 (oligoclonal). To check whether a given CDR3 had different frequencies in two samples, for example brain versus blood, chi-squared comparison-of-proportions tests were used. Public clonotypes were identified by searching immuneACCESS, and similarity to known antiviral clonotypes was assessed with the VDJdb browser. In its TCRdb copy, this immuneACCESS table keeps in-frame sequences only and misses some clones. Where compared with another copy, unresolved V genes explain less than half of these, and the others have no known cause. The V and J calls and clone size are taken from that table; D and trimming were inferred from the DNA. Counted in this sample were about 1,500 clones; under 90% of them appeared once. Together, the top ten hold about 20% of the sample.

The entry originates in a study of brain T cells in children with intractable seizures (dated by TCRdb to the early 2020s). Background for the entire study: Resected brain tissue from 53 pediatric epilepsy surgery cases was initially screened for immune gene transcripts with a NanoString immunology panel. About 70% of the 12 selected surgery cases also had pre-surgery blood sequenced, which left four cases with brain tissue only.

V is cut back by 3 bases and J by 2 bases, with 2 bases in the junction unmatched. CDR1 and CDR2, looked up from the germline V gene, are SGHRS and YFSETQ. The CDR3 has 14 amino acids, counting the end cysteine and phenylalanine. Only the CDR3 portion is preserved as DNA: 42 bases, with reading frame beginning at the first base. Sample time point, as interpreted from the label and publication: resected brain tissue, or blood drawn just prior to surgery. The surgery cases showing the highest brain T cell transcript signatures were chosen for TCR beta chain sequencing of brain tissue and, when available, of blood. Before surgery, patients had received at least one anti-epileptic drug. The TCR-sequenced patients were children whose drug-resistant epilepsy was caused by tuberous sclerosis complex, focal cortical dysplasia, Rasmussen encephalitis or hemimegalencephaly. Brain samples were frozen blocks of fresh involved resected tissue taken at epilepsy surgery. Bulk genomic DNA was extracted from unsorted brain tissue and whole blood with the Monarch genomic DNA purification kit.

Broader findings and caveats from the paper: The patients' HCMV serostatus was not known, and viral specificity was inferred solely from CDR3 sequence similarity. The top 50 brain clonotypes contained both public and private clones, and in each case the most abundant public CDR3 closely resembled known HCMV, EBV or influenza A epitope-specific CDR3s. Because sequencing depth was different between pre-surgery and post-surgery blood, clones absent from the pre-surgery sample may reflect undersampling.

Here the chain combines TRBV5-1 and TRBJ1-5; TRBD1 fits 7 bases in the junction. The input for sequencing was resected brain tissue, taken at surgery. The sequence came from a boy aged 10-17 years with focal cortical dysplasia and intractable seizures. In nucleotides, the sequence is TGCGCCAGCAGCTCCCAGGGGGGCAATCAGCCCCAGCATTTT. This encodes CASSSQGGNQPQHF.